This TCR beta chain appears in the sequencing data of a study of identifying expanded T cells in peripheral blood. Study results and limitations: Approximately two-week clone count variance significantly increased as total template count grew.

On this clone: Its antigen is not known.

Libraries were prepared by immunoSEQ multiplex PCR; TCRdb keeps only in-frame clonotypes and omits some of them. This sample yields 95,000 or so clones, of which approximately 83% are seen a single time; roughly 5.5% belongs to the top ten. This CDR3 region has 14 residues. The germline CDR1 and CDR2 sequences are SGHDT and YYEEEE. Trimming removed 0 bases from V and 7 bases from J, with 13 bases in between. V usage is TRBV5-6 and J usage is TRBJ1-2; D is undetermined. The source material was blood. This sequence was found in a person aged 18 to 70 in good health. In nucleotides, the CDR3 is TGTGCCAGCAGCTTGGGTGTGGTCCCGGCTGGCTACACCTTC. This gives the protein CASSLGVVPAGYTF.